This T cell receptor beta chain comes out of a study of blood T cells in healthy people across ages. This clonotype was detected a few times. A second PCR, run for roughly 7 to 11 cycles, used a sample-barcoded 5' primer plus a J-beta primer mix. Each cDNA molecule was tagged by a template-switch adaptor that had 12 random nucleotides. TCRdb reprocessed the 5' RACE reads with MiXCR, giving one entry per CDR3 protein. The table lists some 1.6 million distinct CDR3 sequences, about 31% of them singletons. Healthy Russian Caucasian donors spanned ages about 6 to 95 years. The sequence was obtained from a woman in her twenties or thirties in good health. Sequenced: blood.

The CDR3 protein is CASSRLRTGGYNEQFF. DNA of the CDR3: TGTGCCAGCAGTCGACTAAGGACAGGGGGCTACAATGAGCAGTTCTTC. V and J are TRBV6-6 and TRBJ2-1; 10 bases line up with TRBD1. This CDR3 contains 16 residues. The germline gives CDR1 MNHNY, CDR2 SVGAGI (reference sequence). V dropped 5 bases and J dropped 3; count of bases not matched to a gene: 7.